This T cell receptor beta chain is drawn from a study of blood T cell repertoires in COVID-19 (dated by TCRdb to 2020 to 2022). At the level of the whole study: Collaborator samples came from the United States, Italy and Spain and covered acute and convalescent phases of COVID-19. Samples were obtained from the ongoing ImmuneRACE study (first 160 participants) and from about 1,300 subjects provided by 6 global collaborators. The repertoires were released in a freely available public database intended as a resource for research on the immune response to SARS-CoV-2. The material from the prospective study consisted of cDNA or gDNA derived from T cells, B-cell-depleted T cells, or PBMCs. The dataset comprised deeply sampled blood TCRbeta repertoires from subjects exposed to, actively infected with, or recovered from COVID-19. Nearly every sample came with metadata listing a de-identified subject ID, COVID-19 status, age in years and sex. HLA class I and class II types, where available, came from metadata supplied by the sample provider rather than from assay-based typing.

Another Seattle source contributed samples from volunteer blood donors who had recovered from COVID-19. Each collaborating institution followed its own protocols to collect whole blood in K2EDTA tubes. For TCRbeta analysis, collaborator samples were shipped as frozen whole blood, as isolated PBMCs, or as DNA extracted from either sample type. Comment on this clone: It lacks a known antigen. Base quality data are lacking; no much larger clone is found one base away.

Ends trimmed: V by 6 bases, J by 5 bases; bases unmatched to a gene: 5. From the germline V gene, CDR1 is MNHEY and CDR2 is SVGAGI. The cysteine opens and the phenylalanine closes a CDR3 of 13 amino acids. The DNA shown is the 39-base CDR3, in frame from base 1. TCRbeta CDR3 regions were amplified from genomic DNA using the immunoSEQ Assay, a bias-controlled multiplex PCR. The study's own analysis went as follows. The number of nucleated cells in each sample was estimated from the amplification of reference gene primers within the assay. To quantify the absolute abundance of each unique TCRbeta CDR3 rearrangement, sequence reads were collapsed and filtered. For each sample, productive Simpson clonality was calculated as the square root of Simpson's diversity index across productive rearrangements. This is the immuneACCESS table as TCRdb keeps it, with only in-frame sequences that have V and J called. A part of the clones is gone; compared with another copy, unresolved V genes explain less than half, and the rest is unexplained. The V and J calls and clone size come from that table; D and trimming were worked out from the DNA. Counted in this sample were roughly 150,000 clones; about four fifths of them appeared once. Of the sample, 10% to 15% is held by the ten largest clones.

Broader findings and caveats from the paper: The quantity of clinical and demographic metadata differed by source and by participant and was supplied without curation.

The receptor was isolated from a man between 65 and 85 years old who had recovered from COVID-19. The sequence joins TRBV6-5 to TRBJ1-1; 8 bases in the junction line up with TRBD1. The sample was peripheral blood. For the CDR3, the sequence is CASRGQGGTEAFF. Here is the DNA: TGTGCCAGCAGAGGACAGGGTGGTACTGAAGCTTTCTTT.